This TCR beta chain was retrieved from a study of long-term antiretroviral therapy in people with HIV. The wider study: Initial samples were collected about a decade before the 2015 immediate-ART recommendation. Study results and limitations: Investigators report no available data on ART adherence, viral resistance or therapy changes.

Germline-derived CDR1 and CDR2 are MNHNS and SASEGT. V lost 5 bases and J 5 bases, leaving 15 bases between the germline ends. CDR3 length equals 14 residues. This clone was found a few times. Its specificity is unknown. They ran version v3.0 of the immunoSEQ assay at survey level. Sequenced by immunoSEQ multiplex PCR; TCRdb stores in-frame clones only, minus some. The table has 25,000 to 30,000 clones, roughly 80% seen once; the top ten hold around 8.3%. Sequencing used unsorted PBMCs, obtained 3 years after starting antiretroviral therapy. The chain joins TRBV6-1 to TRBJ1-2; D possibly corresponds to TRBD1 (6 bases). The TCR was taken from a man aged 40-49 years with HIV. The CDR3 DNA reads TGTGCCAGCAGTCACCCCCGGGACAATTATGGCTACACCTTC. This translates into CASSHPRDNYGYTF.